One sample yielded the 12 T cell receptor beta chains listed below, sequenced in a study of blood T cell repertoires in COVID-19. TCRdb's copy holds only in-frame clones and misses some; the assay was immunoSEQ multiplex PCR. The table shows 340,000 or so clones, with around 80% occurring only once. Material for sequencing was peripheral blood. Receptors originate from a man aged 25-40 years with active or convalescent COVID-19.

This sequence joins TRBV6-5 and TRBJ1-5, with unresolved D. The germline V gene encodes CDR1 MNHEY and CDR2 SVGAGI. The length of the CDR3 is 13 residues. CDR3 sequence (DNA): TGTGCAACAGCCTTCGGGAGGAATCAGCCCCAGCATTTT. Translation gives CATAFGRNQPQHF.

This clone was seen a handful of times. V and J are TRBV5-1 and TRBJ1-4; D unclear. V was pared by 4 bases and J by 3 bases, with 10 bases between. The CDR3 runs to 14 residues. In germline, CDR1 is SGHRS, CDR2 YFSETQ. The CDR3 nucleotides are TGCGCCAGCAGCCGGGAAGGCCCTAATGAAAAACTGTTTTTT. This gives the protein CASSREGPNEKLFF.

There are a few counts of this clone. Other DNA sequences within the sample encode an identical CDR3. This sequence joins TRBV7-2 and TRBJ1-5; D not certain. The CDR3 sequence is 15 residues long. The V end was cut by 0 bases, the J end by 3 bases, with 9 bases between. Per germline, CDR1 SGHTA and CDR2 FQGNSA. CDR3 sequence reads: CASSLAGLSNQPQHF. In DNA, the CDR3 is TGTGCCAGCAGCTTAGCCGGACTGTCCAATCAGCCCCAGCATTTT. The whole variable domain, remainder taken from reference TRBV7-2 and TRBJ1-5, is GAGVSQSPSNKVTEKGKDVELRCDPISGHTALYWYRQSLGQGLEFLIYFQGNSAPDKSGLPSDRFSAERTGGSVSTLTIQRTQQEDSAVYLCASSLAGLSNQPQHFGDGTRLSIL.

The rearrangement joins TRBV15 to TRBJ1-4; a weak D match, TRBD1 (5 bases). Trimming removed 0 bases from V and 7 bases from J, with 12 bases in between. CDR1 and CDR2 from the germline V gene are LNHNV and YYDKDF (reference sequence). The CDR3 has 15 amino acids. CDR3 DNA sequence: TGTGCCACCAGCAGAGATCGAGGACACTTTGAAAAACTGTTTTTT. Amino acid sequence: CATSRDRGHFEKLFF.

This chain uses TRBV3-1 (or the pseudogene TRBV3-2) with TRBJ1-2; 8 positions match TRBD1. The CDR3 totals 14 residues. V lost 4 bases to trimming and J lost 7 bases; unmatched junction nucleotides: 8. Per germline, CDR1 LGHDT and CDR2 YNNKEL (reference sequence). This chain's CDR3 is CASSPQGGGLGYTF. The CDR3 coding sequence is TGTGCCAGCAGCCCACAGGGGGGGGGCCTTGGCTACACCTTC.

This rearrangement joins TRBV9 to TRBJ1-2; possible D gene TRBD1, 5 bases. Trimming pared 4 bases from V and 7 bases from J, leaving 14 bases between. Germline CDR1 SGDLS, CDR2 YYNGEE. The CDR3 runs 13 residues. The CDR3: CASSPGFSGGYTF. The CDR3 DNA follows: TGTGCCAGCAGCCCAGGGTTCTCAGGTGGCTACACCTTC.

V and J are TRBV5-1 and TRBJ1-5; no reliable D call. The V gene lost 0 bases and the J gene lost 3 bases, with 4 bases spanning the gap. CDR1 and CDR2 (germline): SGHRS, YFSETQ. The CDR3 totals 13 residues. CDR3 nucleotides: TGCGCCAGCAGCTTGGCGTACAATCAGCCCCAGCATTTT. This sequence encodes CASSLAYNQPQHF.

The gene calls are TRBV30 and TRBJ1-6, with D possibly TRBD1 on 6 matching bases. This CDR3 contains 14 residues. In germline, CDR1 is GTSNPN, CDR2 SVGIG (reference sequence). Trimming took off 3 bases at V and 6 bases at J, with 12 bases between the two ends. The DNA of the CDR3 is TGTGCCTGGAGCCTCTTGGACAGTAATTCACCCCTCCACTTT. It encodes CAWSLLDSNSPLHF. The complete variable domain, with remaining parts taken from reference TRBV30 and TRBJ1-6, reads SQTIHQWPATLVQPVGSPLSLECTVEGTSNPNLYWYRQAAGRGLQLLFYSVGIGQISSEVPQNLSASRPQDRQFILSSKKLLLSDSGFYLCAWSLLDSNSPLHFGNGTRLTVT.

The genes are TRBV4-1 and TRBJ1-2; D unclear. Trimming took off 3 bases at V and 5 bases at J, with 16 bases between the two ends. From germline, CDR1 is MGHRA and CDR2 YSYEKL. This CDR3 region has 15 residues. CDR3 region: CASSHDGRENYGYTF. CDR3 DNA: TGCGCCAGCAGCCACGACGGACGGGAGAATTATGGCTACACCTTC.

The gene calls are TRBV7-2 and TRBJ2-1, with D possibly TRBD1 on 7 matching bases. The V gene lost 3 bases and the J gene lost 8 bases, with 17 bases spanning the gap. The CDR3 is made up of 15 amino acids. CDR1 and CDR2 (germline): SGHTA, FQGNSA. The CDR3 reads CASSLGRPGGHEQFF. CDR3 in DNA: TGTGCCAGCAGCTTGGGCCGTCCAGGGGGGCATGAGCAGTTCTTC.

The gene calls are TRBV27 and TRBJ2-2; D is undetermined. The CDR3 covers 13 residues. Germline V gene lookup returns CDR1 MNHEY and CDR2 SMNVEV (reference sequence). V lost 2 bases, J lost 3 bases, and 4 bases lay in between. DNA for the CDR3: TGTGCCAGCAGTTTAACATACACCGGGGAGCTGTTTTTT. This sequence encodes CASSLTYTGELFF.

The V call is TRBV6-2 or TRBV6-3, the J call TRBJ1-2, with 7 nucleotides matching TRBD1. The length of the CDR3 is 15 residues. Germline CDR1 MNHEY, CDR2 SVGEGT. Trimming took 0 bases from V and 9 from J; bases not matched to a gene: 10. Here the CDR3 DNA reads TGTGCCAGCAGTTACTCAAGGGGGCTCAATCGGAGCTACACCTTC. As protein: CASSYSRGLNRSYTF.